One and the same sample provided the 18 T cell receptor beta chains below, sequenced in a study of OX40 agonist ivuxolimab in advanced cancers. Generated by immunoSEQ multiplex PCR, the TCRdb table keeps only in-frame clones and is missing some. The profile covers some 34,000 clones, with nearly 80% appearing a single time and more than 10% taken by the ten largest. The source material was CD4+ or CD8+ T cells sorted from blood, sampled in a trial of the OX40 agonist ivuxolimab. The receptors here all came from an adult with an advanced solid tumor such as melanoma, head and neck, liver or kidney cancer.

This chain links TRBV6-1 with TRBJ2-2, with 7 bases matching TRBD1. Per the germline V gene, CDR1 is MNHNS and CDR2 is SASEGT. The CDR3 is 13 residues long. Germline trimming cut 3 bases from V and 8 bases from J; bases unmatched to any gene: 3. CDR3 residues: CASSERQGGELFF. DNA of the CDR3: TGTGCCAGCAGTGAGCGACAGGGTGGGGAGCTGTTTTTT.

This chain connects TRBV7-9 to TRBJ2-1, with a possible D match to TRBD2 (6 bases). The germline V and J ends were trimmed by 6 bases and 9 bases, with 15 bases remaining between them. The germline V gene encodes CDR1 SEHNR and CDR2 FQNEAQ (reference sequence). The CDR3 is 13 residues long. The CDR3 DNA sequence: TGTGCCAGCAGTAGGGGAGTGGGAGGTGAGCAGTTCTTC. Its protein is CASSRGVGGEQFF.

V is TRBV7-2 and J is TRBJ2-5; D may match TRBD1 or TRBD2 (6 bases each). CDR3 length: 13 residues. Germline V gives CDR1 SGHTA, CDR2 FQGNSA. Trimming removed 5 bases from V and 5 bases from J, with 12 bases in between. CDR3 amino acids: CASSKGDSETQYF. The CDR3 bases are TGTGCCAGCAGCAAGGGGGACTCCGAGACCCAGTACTTC.

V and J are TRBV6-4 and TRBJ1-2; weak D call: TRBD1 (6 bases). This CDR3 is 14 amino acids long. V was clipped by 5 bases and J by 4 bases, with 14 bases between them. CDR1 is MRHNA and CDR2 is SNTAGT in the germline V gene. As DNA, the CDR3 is TGTGCCAGCAGTCCAGCCGGGGGCGCCTATGGCTACACCTTC. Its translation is CASSPAGGAYGYTF.

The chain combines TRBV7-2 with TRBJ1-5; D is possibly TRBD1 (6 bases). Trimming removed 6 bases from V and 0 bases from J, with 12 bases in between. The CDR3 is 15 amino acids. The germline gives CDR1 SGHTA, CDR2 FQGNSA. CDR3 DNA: TGTGCCAGCAGTATACAGGGTTATAGCAATCAGCCCCAGCATTTT. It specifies CASSIQGYSNQPQHF.

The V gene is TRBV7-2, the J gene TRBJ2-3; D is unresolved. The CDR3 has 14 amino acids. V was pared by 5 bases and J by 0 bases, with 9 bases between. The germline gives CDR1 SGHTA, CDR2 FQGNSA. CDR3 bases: TGTGCCAGCAGCCGAACATCTAGCACAGATACGCAGTATTTT. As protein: CASSRTSSTDTQYF.

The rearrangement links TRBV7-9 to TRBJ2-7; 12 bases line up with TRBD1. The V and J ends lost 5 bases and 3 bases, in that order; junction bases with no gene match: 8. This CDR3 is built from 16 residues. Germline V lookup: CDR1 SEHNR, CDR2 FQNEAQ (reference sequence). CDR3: CASSRTGTGGDYEQYF. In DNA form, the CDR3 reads TGTGCCAGCAGCCGTACCGGGACAGGGGGCGACTACGAGCAGTACTTC. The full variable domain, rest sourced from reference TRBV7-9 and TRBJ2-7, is DTGVSQNPRHKITKRGQNVTFRCDPISEHNRLYWYRQTLGQGPEFLTYFQNEAQLEKSRLLSDRFSAERPKGSFSTLEIQRTEQGDSAMYLCASSRTGTGGDYEQYFGPGTRLTVT.

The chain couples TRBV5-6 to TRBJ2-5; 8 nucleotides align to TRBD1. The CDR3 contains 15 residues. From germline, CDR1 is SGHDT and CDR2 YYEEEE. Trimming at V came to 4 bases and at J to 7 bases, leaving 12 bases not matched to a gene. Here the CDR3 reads CASSPIPQGAATQYF. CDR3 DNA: TGTGCCAGCAGCCCAATTCCCCAGGGGGCGGCGACCCAGTACTTC.

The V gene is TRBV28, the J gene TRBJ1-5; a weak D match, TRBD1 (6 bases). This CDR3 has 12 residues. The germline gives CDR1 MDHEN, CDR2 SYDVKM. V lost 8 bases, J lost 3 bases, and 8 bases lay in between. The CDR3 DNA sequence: TGTGCCAGCCGACAGGTCAATCAGCCCCAGCATTTT. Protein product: CASRQVNQPQHF.

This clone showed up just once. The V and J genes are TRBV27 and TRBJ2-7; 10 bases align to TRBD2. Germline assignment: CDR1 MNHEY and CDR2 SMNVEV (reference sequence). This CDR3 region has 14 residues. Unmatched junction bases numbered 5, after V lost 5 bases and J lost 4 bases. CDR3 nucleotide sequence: TGTGCCAGCAGTGTCACTAGCGGGGCTTACGAGCAGTACTTC. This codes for CASSVTSGAYEQYF.

The DNA of the CDR3 is TGTGCCAGCAGCGCCTGGACAGGGGGCATTTATGGCTACACCTTC. It yields the protein CASSAWTGGIYGYTF. The chain links TRBV9 to TRBJ1-2; 11 bases align to TRBD1. The V gene end was trimmed by 3 bases and the J gene end by 5 bases; junction bases not matched to a gene: 6. This CDR3 is built from 15 residues. Germline CDR1 reads SGDLS; CDR2 reads YYNGEE.

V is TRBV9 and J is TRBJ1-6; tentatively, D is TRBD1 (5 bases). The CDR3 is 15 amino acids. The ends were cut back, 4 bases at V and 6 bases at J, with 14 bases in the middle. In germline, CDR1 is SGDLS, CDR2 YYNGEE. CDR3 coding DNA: TGTGCCAGCAGCCCCGGGACGGACTCTAATTCACCCCTCCACTTT. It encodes CASSPGTDSNSPLHF.

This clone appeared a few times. The CDR3 reads CASSIDRGLFYEQYF. The CDR3 nucleotides are TGTGCCAGCAGTATCGACAGGGGGCTGTTCTACGAGCAGTACTTC. This chain connects TRBV27 to TRBJ2-7, with 10 bases that match TRBD1. J was trimmed by 3 bases and V by 5 bases; bases with no gene match: 7. The CDR3 runs to 15 residues. CDR1 MNHEY and CDR2 SMNVEV come from the germline V gene (reference sequence).

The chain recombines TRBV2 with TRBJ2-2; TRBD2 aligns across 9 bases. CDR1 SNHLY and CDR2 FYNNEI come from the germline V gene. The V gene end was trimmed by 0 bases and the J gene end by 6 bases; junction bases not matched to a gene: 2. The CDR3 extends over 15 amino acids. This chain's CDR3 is CASSEARGGPGELFF. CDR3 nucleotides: TGTGCCAGCAGTGAAGCGCGGGGGGGCCCCGGGGAGCTGTTTTTT.

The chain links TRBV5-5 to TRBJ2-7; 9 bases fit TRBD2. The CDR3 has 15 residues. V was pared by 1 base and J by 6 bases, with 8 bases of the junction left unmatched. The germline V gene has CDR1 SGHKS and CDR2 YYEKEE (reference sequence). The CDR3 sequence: CASSLLLAGTPEQYF. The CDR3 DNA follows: TGTGCCAGCAGCTTGCTGCTAGCGGGGACGCCCGAGCAGTACTTC.

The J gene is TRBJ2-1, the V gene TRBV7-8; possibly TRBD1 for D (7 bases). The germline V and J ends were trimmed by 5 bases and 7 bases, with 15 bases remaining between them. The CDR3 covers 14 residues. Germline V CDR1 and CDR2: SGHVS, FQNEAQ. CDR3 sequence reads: CASSGGGPRNEQFF. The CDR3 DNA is TGTGCCAGCAGCGGAGGGGGCCCGAGAAATGAGCAGTTCTTC.

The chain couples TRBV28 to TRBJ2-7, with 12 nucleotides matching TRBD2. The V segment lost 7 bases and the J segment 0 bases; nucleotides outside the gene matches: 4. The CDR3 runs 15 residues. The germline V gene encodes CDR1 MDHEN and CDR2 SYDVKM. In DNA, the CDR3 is TGTGCCAGCATCACTAGCGGGGGGAACTCCTACGAGCAGTACTTC. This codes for CASITSGGNSYEQYF. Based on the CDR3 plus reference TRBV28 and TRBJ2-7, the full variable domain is DVKVTQSSRYLVKRTGEKVFLECVQDMDHENMFWYRQDPGLGLRLIYFSYDVKMKEKGDIPEGYSVSREKKERFSLILESASTNQTSMYLCASITSGGNSYEQYFGPGTRLTVT.

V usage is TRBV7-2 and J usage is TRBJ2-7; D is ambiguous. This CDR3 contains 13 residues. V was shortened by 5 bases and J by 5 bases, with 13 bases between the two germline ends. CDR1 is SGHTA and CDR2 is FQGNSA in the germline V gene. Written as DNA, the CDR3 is TGTGCCAGCAGCCTCACACCTCGGAACGAGCAGTACTTC. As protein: CASSLTPRNEQYF.